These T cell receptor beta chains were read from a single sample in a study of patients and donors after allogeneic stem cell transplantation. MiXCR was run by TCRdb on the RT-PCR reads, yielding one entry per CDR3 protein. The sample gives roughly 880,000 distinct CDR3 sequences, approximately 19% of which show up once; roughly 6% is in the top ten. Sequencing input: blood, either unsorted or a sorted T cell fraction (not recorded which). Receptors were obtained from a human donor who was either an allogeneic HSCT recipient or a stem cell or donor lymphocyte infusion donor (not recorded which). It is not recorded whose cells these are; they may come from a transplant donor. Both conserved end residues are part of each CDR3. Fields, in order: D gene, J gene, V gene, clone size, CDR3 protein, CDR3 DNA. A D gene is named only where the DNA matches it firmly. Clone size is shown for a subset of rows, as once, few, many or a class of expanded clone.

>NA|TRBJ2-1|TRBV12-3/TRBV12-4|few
CASKSLTGNGEQFF
TGTGCCAGCAAAAGCCTCACAGGGAACGGTGAGCAGTTCTTC
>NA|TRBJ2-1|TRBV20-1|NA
CSATGGVAAIVEQFF
TGCAGTGCTACTGGCGGGGTAGCGGCTATCGTCGAGCAGTTCTTC
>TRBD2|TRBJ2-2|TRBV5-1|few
CASRSGTSESGELFF
TGCGCCAGCAGATCGGGGACTAGCGAGTCCGGGGAGCTGTTTTTT
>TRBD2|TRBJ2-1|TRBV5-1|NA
CASAIGRAKGGYNEQFF
TGCGCCAGCGCCATAGGGAGGGCCAAAGGCGGATACAATGAGCAGTTCTTC
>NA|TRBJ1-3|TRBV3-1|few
CASSQEHRGTGNTIYF
TGTGCCAGCAGCCAAGAACATCGGGGGACTGGAAACACCATATATTTT
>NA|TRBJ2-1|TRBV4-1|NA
CASSQDPTSVRPYNEQFF
TGCGCCAGCAGCCAAGATCCGACCAGCGTACGACCCTACAATGAGCAGTTCTTC
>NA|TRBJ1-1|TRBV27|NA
CASSPGRGGSRTFF
TGTGCCAGCAGTCCAGGCCGGGGAGGTTCGAGGACTTTCTTT
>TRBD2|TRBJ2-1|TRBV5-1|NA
CASSAGGLGLGLANEQFF
TGCGCCAGCAGCGCGGGAGGGCTAGGATTGGGGTTGGCCAATGAGCAGTTCTTC
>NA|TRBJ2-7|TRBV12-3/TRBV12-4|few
CASSFLPSGEQYF
TGTGCCAGCAGCTTTTTACCCTCGGGGGAGCAGTACTTC
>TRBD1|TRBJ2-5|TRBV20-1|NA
CSASGVRGRETQYF
TGCAGTGCTAGTGGCGTCAGGGGGAGAGAGACCCAGTACTTC
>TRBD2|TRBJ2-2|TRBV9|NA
CASSVELAGGGATGELFF
TGTGCCAGCAGCGTAGAACTAGCGGGAGGGGGGGCAACCGGGGAGCTGTTTTTT
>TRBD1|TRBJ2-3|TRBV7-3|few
CASSSDRGISDTQYF
TGTGCCAGCAGCTCGGACAGGGGGATTTCAGATACGCAGTATTTT
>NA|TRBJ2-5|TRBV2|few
CASSATEETQYF
TGTGCCAGCAGTGCCACGGAAGAGACCCAGTACTTC
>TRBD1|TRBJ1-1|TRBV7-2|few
CASSHHRDREGGAFF
TGTGCCAGCAGCCACCACCGGGACAGGGAGGGTGGAGCTTTCTTT
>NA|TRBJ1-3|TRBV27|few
CASSSGGISGNTIYF
TGTGCCAGCAGTTCTGGGGGGATCTCTGGAAACACCATATATTTT
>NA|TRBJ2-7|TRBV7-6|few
CASGAGGPYEQYF
TGTGCCAGCGGGGCTGGAGGGCCCTACGAGCAGTACTTC
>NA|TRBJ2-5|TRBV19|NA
CASSGRDSWYQETQYF
TGTGCCAGTAGTGGGCGGGACTCCTGGTACCAAGAGACCCAGTACTTC
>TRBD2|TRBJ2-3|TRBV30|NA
CAWRAGGADTQYF
TGTGCCTGGAGGGCGGGGGGAGCAGATACGCAGTATTTT
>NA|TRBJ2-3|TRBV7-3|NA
CASSLIGSSTDTQYF
TGTGCCAGCAGCTTAATAGGAAGTAGCACAGATACGCAGTATTTT
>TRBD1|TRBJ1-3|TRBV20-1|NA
CSADIGQVSGNTIYF
TGCAGTGCCGACATCGGACAGGTCTCTGGAAACACCATATATTTT
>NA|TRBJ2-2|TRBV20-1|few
CSALLATGELFF
TGCAGTGCCCTACTCGCTACCGGGGAGCTGTTTTTT
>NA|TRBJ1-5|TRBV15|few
CATSREGRAQPQHF
TGTGCCACCAGCAGAGAAGGGAGGGCCCAGCCCCAGCATTTT
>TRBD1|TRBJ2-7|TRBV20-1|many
CSARDPGQGFEQYF
TGCAGTGCTAGAGATCCGGGACAGGGTTTCGAGCAGTACTTC
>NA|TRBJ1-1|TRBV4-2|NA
CASSQEMTEAFF
TGTGCCAGCAGCCAAGAAATGACTGAAGCTTTCTTT
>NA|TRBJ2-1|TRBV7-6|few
CASSLKGTEQFF
TGTGCCAGCAGCTTAAAGGGTACTGAGCAGTTCTTC
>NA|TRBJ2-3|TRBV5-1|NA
CASSPSASTDTQYF
TGCGCCAGCAGCCCTTCGGCTAGCACAGATACGCAGTATTTT
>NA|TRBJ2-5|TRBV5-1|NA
CASRTGSGGDGYF
TGCGCCAGCAGAACGGGGAGCGGAGGGGATGGATACTTC
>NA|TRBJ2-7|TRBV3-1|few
CASSRPKGNEQYF
TGTGCCAGCAGCCGCCCCAAGGGAAACGAGCAGTACTTC
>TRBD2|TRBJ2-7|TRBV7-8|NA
CASSSPPQREGEQYF
TGTGCCAGCAGCTCCCCGCCCCAGCGGGAAGGCGAGCAGTACTTC
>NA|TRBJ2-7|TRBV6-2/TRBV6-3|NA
CASSYDRGAYEQYF
TGTGCCAGCAGTTACGACCGGGGGGCATACGAGCAGTACTTC
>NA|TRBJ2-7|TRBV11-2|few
CASSSKPPTRTTYEQYF
TGTGCCAGCAGCTCTAAACCCCCCACGCGGACGACCTACGAGCAGTACTTC
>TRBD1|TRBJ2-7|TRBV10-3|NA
CAIRDRDYEQYF
TGTGCCATCCGGGACAGGGACTACGAGCAGTACTTC
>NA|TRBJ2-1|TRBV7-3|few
CASSYLGPDEQFF
TGTGCCAGCAGCTATTTGGGACCCGATGAGCAGTTCTTC
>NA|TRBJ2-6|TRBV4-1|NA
CASSRPTGGRSSGANVLTF
TGCGCCAGCAGCCGCCCAACCGGGGGACGGAGCTCTGGGGCCAACGTCCTGACTTTC
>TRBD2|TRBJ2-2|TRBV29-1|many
CSVKTSGSGAGELFF
TGCAGCGTCAAGACTAGCGGGAGCGGGGCCGGGGAGCTGTTTTTT
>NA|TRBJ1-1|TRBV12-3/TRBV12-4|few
CASTYSGEAFF
TGTGCCAGCACCTACTCAGGCGAAGCTTTCTTT
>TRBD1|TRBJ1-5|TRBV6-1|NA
CASSEARTGGDNQPQHF
TGTGCCAGCAGTGAAGCGAGGACAGGAGGGGATAATCAGCCCCAGCATTTT
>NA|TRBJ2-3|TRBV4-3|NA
CASSQLKRGPLFTDTQYF
TGCGCCAGCAGCCAGCTCAAACGAGGGCCCCTTTTCACAGATACGCAGTATTTT
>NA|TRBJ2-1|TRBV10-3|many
CAIKTGYNEQFF
TGTGCCATCAAGACAGGTTACAATGAGCAGTTCTTC
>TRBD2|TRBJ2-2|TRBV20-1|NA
CSARKERGGFTGELFF
TGCAGTGCTAGAAAGGAGCGGGGGGGCTTCACCGGGGAGCTGTTTTTT
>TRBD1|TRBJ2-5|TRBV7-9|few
CASSPSGTGGETQYF
TGTGCCAGCAGCCCGTCCGGGACAGGCGGAGAGACCCAGTACTTC
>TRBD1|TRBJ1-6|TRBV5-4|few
CASSLGKGQFTQALHF
TGTGCCAGCAGCTTGGGGAAGGGACAGTTCACCCAGGCCCTCCACTTT
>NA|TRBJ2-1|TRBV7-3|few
CASSLGLIYNEQFF
TGTGCCAGCAGCTTGGGACTTATCTACAATGAGCAGTTCTTC
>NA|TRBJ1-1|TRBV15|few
CATSRVRAGNTEAFF
TGTGCCACCAGCAGAGTCCGAGCCGGGAACACTGAAGCTTTCTTT
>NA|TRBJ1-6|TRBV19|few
CASSIVNLPDSPLHF
TGTGCCAGTAGTATAGTAAACCTGCCGGATTCACCCCTCCACTTT
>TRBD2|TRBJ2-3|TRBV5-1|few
CASSHSLEREIDTQYF
TGCGCCAGCAGCCACTCCCTTGAGCGGGAGATAGATACGCAGTATTTT
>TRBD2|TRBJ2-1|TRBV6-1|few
CASSELARTNNEQFF
TGTGCCAGCAGCGAACTAGCGAGAACGAACAATGAGCAGTTCTTC
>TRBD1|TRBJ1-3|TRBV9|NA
CASSLRQGMPGNTIYF
TGTGCCAGCAGCCTCCGACAGGGGATGCCTGGAAACACCATATATTTT
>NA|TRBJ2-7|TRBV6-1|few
CASTSGDTASYEQYF
TGTGCCAGCACTTCGGGGGACACTGCCTCCTACGAGCAGTACTTC
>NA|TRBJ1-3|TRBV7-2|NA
CASSLVQGNTIYF
TGTGCCAGCAGCTTAGTTCAAGGAAACACCATATATTTT
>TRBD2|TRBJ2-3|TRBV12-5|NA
CASGLGLAVPSTDTQYF
TGTGCTAGTGGTTTGGGACTAGCGGTTCCTAGCACAGATACGCAGTATTTT
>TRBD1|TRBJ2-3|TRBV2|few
CASRTRWTGTDTQYF
TGTGCCAGCAGGACTCGATGGACAGGGACAGATACGCAGTATTTT
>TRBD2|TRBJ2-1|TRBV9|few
CASSVVGTSNEQFF
TGTGCCAGCAGCGTAGTCGGGACTAGCAATGAGCAGTTCTTC
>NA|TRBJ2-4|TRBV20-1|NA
CSAPSYNLAKNIQYF
TGCAGTGCTCCATCTTACAACCTAGCCAAAAACATTCAGTACTTC
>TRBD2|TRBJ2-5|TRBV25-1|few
CASSALLPGLAGKETQYF
TGTGCCAGCAGTGCCCTACTGCCGGGACTAGCGGGGAAAGAGACCCAGTACTTC
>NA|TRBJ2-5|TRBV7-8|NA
CASRNRGTIETQYF
TGTGCCAGCAGAAACAGGGGGACTATTGAGACCCAGTACTTC
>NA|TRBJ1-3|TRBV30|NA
CASDQWGNTIYF
TGTGCCTCCGATCAATGGGGAAACACCATATATTTT